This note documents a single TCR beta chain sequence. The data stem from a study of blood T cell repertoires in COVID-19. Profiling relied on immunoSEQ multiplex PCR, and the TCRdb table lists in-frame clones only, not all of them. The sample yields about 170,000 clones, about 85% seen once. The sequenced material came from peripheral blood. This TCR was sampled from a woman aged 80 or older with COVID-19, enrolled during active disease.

The CDR3 sequence is CASSPLFEQYF. Here the CDR3 DNA reads TGTGCCAGCAGCCCCCTGTTCGAGCAGTACTTC. The chain employs TRBV11-2 and TRBJ2-7; no firm D call. CDR1 and CDR2 (germline): SGHAT, FQNNGV. The CDR3 spans 11 residues. Trimming took off 5 bases at V and 6 bases at J, with 8 bases between the two ends.